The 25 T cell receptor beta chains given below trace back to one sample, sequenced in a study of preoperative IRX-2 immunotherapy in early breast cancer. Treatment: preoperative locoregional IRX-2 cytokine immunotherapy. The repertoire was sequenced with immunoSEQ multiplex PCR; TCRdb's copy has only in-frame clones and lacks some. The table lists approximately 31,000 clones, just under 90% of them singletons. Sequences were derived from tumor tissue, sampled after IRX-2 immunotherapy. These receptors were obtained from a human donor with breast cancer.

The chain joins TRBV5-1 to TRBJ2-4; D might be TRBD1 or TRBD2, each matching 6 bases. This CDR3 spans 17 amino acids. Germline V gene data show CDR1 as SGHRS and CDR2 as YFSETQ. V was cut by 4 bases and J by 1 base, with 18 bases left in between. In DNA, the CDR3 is TGCGCCAGCAGCCTACAGGGACTTAACCTCGCCAAAAACATTCAGTACTTC. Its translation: CASSLQGLNLAKNIQYF.

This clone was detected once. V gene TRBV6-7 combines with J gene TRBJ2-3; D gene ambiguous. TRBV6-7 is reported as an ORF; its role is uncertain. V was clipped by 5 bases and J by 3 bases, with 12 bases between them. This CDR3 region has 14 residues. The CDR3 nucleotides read TGTGCCAGCAGTGAAGGCCCGGGTACAGATACGCAGTATTTT. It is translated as CASSEGPGTDTQYF.

The CDR3 nucleotides are TGTGCCAGCAGCTTAGAAGGCGCTAGCGGGGGCGAGCAGTTCTTC. It codes for CASSLEGASGGEQFF. This rearrangement joins TRBV7-1 to TRBJ2-1; 10 bases are a match to TRBD2. TRBV7-1 is flagged as an ORF with uncertain function. This CDR3 is built from 15 residues. Unmatched junction bases numbered 10, after V lost 4 bases and J lost 10 bases.

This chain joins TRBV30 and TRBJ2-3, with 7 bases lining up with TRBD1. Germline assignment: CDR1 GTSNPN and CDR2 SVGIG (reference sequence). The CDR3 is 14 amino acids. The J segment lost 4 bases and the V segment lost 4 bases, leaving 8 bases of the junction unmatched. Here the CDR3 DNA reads TGTGCCTGGATAAGACAGGGCGGTCCAGATACGCAGTATTTT. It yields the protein CAWIRQGGPDTQYF.

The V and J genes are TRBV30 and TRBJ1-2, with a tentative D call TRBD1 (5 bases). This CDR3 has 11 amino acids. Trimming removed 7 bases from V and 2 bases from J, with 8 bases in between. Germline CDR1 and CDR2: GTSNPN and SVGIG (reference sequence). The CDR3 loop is CASGRNYGYTF. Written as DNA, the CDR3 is TGTGCCTCGGGACGGAACTATGGCTACACCTTC.

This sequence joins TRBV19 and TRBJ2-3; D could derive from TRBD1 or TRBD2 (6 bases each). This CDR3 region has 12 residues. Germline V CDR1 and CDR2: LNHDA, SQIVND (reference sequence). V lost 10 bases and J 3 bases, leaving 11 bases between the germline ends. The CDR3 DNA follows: TGTGCCACGGAGGGGGATACAGATACGCAGTATTTT. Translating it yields CATEGDTDTQYF.

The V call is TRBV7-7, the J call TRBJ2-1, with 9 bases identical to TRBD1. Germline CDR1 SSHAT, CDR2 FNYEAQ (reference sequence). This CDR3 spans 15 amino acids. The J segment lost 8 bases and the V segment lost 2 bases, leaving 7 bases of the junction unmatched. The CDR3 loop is CASSLMQGQGYEQFF. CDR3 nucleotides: TGTGCCAGCAGCTTAATGCAGGGACAGGGTTATGAGCAGTTCTTC.

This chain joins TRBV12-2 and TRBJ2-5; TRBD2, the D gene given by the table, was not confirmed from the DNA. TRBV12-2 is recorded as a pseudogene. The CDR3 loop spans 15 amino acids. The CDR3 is CALQGGAGYQETQYF. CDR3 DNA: TGTGCCCTCCAAGGGGGAGCGGGGTACCAAGAGACCCAGTACTTC.

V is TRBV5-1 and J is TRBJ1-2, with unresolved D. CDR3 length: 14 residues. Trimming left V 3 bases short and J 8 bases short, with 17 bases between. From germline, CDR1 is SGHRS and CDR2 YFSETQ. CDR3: CASSSDTLGFGYTF. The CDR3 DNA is TGCGCCAGCAGCTCCGATACCTTGGGGTTCGGCTACACCTTC.

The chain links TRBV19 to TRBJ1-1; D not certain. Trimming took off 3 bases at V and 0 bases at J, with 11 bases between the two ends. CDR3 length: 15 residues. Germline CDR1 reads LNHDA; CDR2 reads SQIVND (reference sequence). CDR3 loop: CASSIGLGLNTEAFF. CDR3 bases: TGTGCCAGTAGTATCGGTTTGGGGTTGAACACTGAAGCTTTCTTT.

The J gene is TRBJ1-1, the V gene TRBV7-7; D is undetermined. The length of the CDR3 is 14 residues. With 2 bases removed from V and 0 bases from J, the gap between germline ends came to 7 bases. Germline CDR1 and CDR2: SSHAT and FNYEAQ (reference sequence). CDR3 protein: CASSLNRMNTEAFF. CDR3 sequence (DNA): TGTGCCAGCAGCTTAAACCGTATGAACACTGAAGCTTTCTTT.

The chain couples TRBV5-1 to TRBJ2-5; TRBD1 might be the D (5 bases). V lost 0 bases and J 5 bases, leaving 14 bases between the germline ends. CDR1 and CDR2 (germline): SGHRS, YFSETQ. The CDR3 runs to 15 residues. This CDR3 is CASSLAKGRLETQYF. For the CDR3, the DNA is TGCGCCAGCAGCTTGGCCAAGGGGCGCCTGGAGACCCAGTACTTC. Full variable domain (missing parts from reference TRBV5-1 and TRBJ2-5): KAGVTQTPRYLIKTRGQQVTLSCSPISGHRSVSWYQQTPGQGLQFLFEYFSETQRNKGNFPGRFSGRQFSNSRSEMNVSTLELGDSALYLCASSLAKGRLETQYFGPGTRLLVL.

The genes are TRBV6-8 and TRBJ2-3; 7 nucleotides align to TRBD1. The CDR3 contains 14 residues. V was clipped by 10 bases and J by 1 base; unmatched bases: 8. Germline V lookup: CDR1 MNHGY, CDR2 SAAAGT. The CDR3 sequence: CAIAEGARTDTQYF. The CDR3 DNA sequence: TGTGCCATAGCAGAGGGGGCCCGCACAGATACGCAGTATTTT.

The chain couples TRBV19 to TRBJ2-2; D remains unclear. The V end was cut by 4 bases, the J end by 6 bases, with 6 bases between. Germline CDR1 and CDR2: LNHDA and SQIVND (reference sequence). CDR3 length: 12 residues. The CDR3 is CASSSSPGELFF. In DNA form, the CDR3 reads TGTGCCAGTAGTAGTAGCCCCGGGGAGCTGTTTTTT.

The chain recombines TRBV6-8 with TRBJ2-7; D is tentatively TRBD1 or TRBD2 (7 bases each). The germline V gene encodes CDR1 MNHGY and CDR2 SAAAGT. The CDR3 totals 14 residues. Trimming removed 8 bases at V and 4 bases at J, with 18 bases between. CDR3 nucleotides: TGTGCCAGCCTTGGGGGGGACAGCCTTTACGAGCAGTACGTC. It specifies CASLGGDSLYEQYV.

CDR3 coding DNA: TGTGCCAGCAGTCGAAGAGACGGATATAATGAAAAACTGTTTTTT. Translation: CASSRRDGYNEKLFF. The chain couples TRBV28 to TRBJ1-4; D is uncertain. With 5 bases removed from V and 4 bases from J, the gap between germline ends came to 14 bases. The germline CDR1 and CDR2 sequences are MDHEN and SYDVKM. The CDR3 has 15 residues.

The CDR3 is CASSSMGTGELFF. CDR3 DNA: TGTGCCAGCTCATCAATGGGCACCGGGGAGCTGTTTTTT. The genes are TRBV18 and TRBJ2-2; D gene ambiguous. The ends were cut back, 5 bases at V and 4 bases at J, with 8 bases in the middle. Germline V gene data show CDR1 as KGHSH and CDR2 as LQKENI. CDR3 length: 13 residues. The full variable domain, completed using reference TRBV18 and TRBJ2-2, is NAGVMQNPRHLVRRRGQEARLRCSPMKGHSHVYWYRQLPEEGLKFMVYLQKENIIDESGMPKERFSAEFPKEGPSILRIQQVVRGDSAAYFCASSSMGTGELFFGEGSRLTVL.

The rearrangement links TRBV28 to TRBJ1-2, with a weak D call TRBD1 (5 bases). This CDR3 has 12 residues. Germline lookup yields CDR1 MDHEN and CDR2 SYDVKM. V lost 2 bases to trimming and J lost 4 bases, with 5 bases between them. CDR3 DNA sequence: TGTGCCAGCAGTTTAGACAGCTATGGCTACACCTTC. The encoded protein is CASSLDSYGYTF.

In DNA, the CDR3 is TGTGCCTGGGAAGGGGGCACTTATAATTCACCCCTCCACTTT. Its translation is CAWEGGTYNSPLHF. The chain employs TRBV30 and TRBJ1-6; 7 bases agree with TRBD1. The CDR3 spans 14 residues. The V gene end was trimmed by 5 bases and the J gene end by 4 bases; junction bases not matched to a gene: 5. Germline V gene sequence: CDR1 GTSNPN, CDR2 SVGIG (reference sequence).

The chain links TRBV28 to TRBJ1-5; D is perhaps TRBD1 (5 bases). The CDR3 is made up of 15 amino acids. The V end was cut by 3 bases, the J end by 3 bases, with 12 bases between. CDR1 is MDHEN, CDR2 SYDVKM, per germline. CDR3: CASSLRGAPNQPQHF. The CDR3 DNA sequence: TGTGCCAGCAGTTTGCGGGGCGCCCCCAATCAGCCCCAGCATTTT. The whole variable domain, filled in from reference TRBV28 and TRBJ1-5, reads DVKVTQSSRYLVKRTGEKVFLECVQDMDHENMFWYRQDPGLGLRLIYFSYDVKMKEKGDIPEGYSVSREKKERFSLILESASTNQTSMYLCASSLRGAPNQPQHFGDGTRLSIL.

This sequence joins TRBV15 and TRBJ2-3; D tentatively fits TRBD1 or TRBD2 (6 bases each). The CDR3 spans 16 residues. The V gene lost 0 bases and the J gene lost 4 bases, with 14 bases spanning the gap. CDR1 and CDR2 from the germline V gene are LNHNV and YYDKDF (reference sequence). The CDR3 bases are TGTGCCACCAGCAGAGATGGGAGAAGGGGGGCAGATACGCAGTATTTT. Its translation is CATSRDGRRGADTQYF.

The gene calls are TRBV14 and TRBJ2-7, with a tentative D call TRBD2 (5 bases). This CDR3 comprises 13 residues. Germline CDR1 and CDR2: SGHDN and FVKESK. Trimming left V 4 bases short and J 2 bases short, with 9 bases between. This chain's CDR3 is CASSRRGAYEQYF. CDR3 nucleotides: TGTGCCAGCAGCCGCCGGGGAGCCTACGAGCAGTACTTC.

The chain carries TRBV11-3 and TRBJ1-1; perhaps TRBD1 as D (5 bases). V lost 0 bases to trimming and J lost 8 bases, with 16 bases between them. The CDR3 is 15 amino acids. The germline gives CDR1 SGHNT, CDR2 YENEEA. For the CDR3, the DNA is TGTGCCAGCAGCTTAGAGTGGAGCCGACAGAGAGAAGCTTTCTTT. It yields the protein CASSLEWSRQREAFF.

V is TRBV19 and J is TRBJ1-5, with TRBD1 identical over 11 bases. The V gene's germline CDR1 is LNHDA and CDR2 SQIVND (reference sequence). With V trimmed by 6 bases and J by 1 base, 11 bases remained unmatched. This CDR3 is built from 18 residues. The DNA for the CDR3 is TGTGCCAGTAGCCCATATTTTGGGACAGGGGGAAGCAATCAGCCCCAGCATTTT. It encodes CASSPYFGTGGSNQPQHF.

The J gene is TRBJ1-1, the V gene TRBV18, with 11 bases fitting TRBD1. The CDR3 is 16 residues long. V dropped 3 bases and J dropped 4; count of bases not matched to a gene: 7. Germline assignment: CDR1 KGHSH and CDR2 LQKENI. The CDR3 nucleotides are TGTGCCAGCTCACCTCTGGGGACAGGGGGGATCACTGAAGCTTTCTTT. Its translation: CASSPLGTGGITEAFF.